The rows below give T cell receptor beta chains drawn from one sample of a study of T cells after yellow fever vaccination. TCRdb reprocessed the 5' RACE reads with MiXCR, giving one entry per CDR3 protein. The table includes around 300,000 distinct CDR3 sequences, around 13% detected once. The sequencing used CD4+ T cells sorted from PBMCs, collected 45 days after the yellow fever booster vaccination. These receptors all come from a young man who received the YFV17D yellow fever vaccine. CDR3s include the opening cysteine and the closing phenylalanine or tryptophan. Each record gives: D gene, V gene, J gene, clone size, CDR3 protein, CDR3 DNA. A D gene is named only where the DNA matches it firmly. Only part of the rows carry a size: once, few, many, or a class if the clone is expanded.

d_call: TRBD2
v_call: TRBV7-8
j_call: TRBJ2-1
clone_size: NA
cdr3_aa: CASSPGTMYNEQFF
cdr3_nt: TGTGCCAGCAGCCCCGGGACTATGTACAATGAGCAGTTCTTC

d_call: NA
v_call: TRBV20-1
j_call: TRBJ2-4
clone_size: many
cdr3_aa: CSAPDQNIQYF
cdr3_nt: TGCAGTGCTCCGGACCAAAACATTCAGTACTTC

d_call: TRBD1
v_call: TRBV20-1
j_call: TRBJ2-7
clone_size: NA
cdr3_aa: CSAKTGGPYEQYF
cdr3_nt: TGCAGTGCTAAGACAGGGGGCCCCTACGAGCAGTACTTC

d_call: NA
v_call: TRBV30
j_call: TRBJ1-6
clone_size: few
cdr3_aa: CAWRSGVRNSPLHF
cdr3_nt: TGTGCCTGGAGGTCAGGCGTAAGGAATTCACCCCTCCACTTT

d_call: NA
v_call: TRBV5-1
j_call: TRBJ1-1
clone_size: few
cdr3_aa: CASGGVGVTEAFF
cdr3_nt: TGCGCCAGCGGTGGAGTGGGGGTAACTGAAGCTTTCTTT

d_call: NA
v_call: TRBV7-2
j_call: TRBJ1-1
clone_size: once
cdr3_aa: CASSSPFGLSKAFF
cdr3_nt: TGTGCCAGCAGCAGCCCATTCGGGTTATCGAAAGCTTTCTTT

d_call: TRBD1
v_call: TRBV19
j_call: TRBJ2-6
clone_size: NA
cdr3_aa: CASSISRGLAGANVLTF
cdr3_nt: TGTGCCAGTAGTATCTCCAGGGGGCTGGCTGGGGCCAACGTCCTGACTTTC

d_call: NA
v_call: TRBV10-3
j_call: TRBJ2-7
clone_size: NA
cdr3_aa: CAISGVSPYEQYF
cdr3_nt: TGTGCCATCAGTGGGGTCTCTCCTTACGAGCAGTACTTC

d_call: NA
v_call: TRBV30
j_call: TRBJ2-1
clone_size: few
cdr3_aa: CAWSVGYEFGQFF
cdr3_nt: TGTGCCTGGAGTGTAGGTTACGAGTTTGGGCAGTTCTTC

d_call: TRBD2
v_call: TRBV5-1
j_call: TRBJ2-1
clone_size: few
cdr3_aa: CASSQLAGELNEQFF
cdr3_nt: TGCGCCAGCAGCCAACTAGCGGGAGAACTTAATGAGCAGTTCTTC

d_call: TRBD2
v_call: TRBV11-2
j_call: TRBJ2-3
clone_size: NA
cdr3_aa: CASRVRYGGRLSTDTQYF
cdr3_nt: TGTGCCAGCAGGGTTCGTTATGGCGGGAGGTTAAGCACAGATACGCAGTATTTT

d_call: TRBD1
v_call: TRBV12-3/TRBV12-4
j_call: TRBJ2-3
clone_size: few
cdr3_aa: CASSLILGTASTDTQYF
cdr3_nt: TGTGCCAGCAGTTTAATTCTCGGGACAGCCTCCACAGATACGCAGTATTTT

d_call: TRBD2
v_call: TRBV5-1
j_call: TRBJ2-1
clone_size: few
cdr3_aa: CASSEGIAGVSPQFF
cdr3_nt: TGCGCCAGCAGCGAGGGGATAGCGGGAGTATCTCCCCAGTTCTTC

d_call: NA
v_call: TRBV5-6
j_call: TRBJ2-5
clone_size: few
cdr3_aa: CASTGQPQETQYF
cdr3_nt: TGTGCCAGCACCGGACAGCCTCAAGAGACCCAGTACTTC

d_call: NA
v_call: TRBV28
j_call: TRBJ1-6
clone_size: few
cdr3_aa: CASSPPTGPYNSPLHF
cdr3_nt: TGTGCCAGCAGTCCCCCGACAGGTCCCTATAATTCACCCCTCCACTTT

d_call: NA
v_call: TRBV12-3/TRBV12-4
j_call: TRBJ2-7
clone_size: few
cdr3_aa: CASSLGRTYEQYF
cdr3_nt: TGTGCCAGCAGTTTAGGGAGAACCTACGAGCAGTACTTC

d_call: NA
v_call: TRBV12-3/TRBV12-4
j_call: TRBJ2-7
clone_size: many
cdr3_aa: CASGSSTYEQYF
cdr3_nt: TGTGCCAGCGGGTCCTCCACCTACGAGCAGTACTTC

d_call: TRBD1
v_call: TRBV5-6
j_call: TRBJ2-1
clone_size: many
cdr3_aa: CASWGQGEVGSYNEQFF
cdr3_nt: TGTGCCAGCTGGGGACAGGGGGAAGTGGGATCCTACAATGAGCAGTTCTTC

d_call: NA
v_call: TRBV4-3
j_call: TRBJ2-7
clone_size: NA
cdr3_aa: CASSQAHRSYEQYF
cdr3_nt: TGCGCCAGCAGCCAAGCACACAGGAGCTACGAGCAGTACTTC

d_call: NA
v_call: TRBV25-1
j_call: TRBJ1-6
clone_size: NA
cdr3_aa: CASSDGLSVSPLHF
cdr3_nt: TGTGCCAGCAGTGATGGACTGAGTGTATCCCCCCTCCACTTT

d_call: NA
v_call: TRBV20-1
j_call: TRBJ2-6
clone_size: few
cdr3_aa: CSASGGAASAGANVLTF
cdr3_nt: TGCAGTGCTTCGGGCGGGGCCGCTTCTGCTGGGGCCAACGTCCTGACTTTC

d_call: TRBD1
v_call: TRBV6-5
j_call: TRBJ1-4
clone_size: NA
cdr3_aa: CASSNRGGTEKLFF
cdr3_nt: TGTGCCAGCAGTAACAGGGGGGGCACTGAAAAACTGTTTTTT

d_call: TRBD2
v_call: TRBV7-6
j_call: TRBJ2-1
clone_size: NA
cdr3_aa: CASSLVGLSGRPLDEQFF
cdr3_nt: TGTGCCAGCAGCTTAGTAGGGTTAAGCGGGAGGCCTTTGGATGAGCAGTTCTTC

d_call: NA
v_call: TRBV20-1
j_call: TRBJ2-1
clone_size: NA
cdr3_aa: CSAPKGFPNEQFF
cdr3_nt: TGCAGTGCCCCCAAAGGGTTTCCCAATGAGCAGTTCTTC